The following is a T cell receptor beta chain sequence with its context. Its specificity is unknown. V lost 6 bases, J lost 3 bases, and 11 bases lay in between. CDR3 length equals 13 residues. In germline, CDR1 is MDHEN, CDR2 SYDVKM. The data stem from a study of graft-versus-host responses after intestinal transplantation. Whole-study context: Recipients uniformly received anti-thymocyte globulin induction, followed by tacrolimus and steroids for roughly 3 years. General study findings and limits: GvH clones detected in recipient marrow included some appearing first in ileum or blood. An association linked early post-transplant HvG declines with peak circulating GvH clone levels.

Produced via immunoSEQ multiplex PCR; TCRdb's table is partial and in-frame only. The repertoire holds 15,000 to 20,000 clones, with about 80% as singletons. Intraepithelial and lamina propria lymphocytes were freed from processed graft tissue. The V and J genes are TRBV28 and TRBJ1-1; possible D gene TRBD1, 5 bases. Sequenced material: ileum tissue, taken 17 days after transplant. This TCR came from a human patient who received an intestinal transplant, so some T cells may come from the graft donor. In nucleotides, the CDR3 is TGTGCCAGCAGAGATCCAGGGTACACTGAAGCTTTCTTT. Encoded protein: CASRDPGYTEAFF.